Sequencing of this TCR beta chain was carried out in a study of blood T cell repertoires in COVID-19. This clone was recorded only once. Assay: immunoSEQ multiplex PCR; the TCRdb copy retains only in-frame clones and omits some. Here the sample spans about 270,000 clones, around 86% being singletons. Sequencing input: peripheral blood. The sequence came from a man aged 40-49 years with active or convalescent COVID-19.

The CDR3 DNA reads as TGTGCCAGCAGCTTTCGGGCAGGGGCCCTCTTCTATGGCTACACCTTC. Amino acids: CASSFRAGALFYGYTF. This chain links TRBV7-2 with TRBJ1-2; D might be TRBD1 (6 bases). There are 16 residues in the CDR3. Deletions cut 3 bases from V and 4 bases from J, with 18 bases between. Germline lookup yields CDR1 SGHTA and CDR2 FQGNSA.